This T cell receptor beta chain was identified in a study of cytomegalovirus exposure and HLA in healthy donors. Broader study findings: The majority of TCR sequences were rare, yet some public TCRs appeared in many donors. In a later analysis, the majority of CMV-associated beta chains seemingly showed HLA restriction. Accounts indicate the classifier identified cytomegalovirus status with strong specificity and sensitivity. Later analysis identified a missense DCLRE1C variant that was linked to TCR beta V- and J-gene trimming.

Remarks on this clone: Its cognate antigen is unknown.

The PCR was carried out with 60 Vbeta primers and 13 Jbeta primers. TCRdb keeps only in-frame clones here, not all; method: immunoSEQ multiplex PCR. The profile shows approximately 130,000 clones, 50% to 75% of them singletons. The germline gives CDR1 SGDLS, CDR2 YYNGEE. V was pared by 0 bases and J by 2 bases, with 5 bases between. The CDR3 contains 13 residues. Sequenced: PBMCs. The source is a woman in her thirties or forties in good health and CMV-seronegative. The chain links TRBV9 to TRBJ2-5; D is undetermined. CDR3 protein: CASSVAVQETQYF. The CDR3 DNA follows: TGTGCCAGCAGCGTAGCGGTTCAAGAGACCCAGTACTTC.